This TCR beta chain was recovered during a study of CD8+ T cells in alopecia areata. Overall study: The drug, oral tofacitinib, was given to treated patients at 5 to 10 mg twice daily. A 6-month off-drug phase came after tofacitinib, which had lasted 6 to 18 months. Overall study results and limits: Having one nonresponder leaves uncertain how baseline CD8+ expansion relates to response.

Germline V gene lookup returns CDR1 PRHDT and CDR2 FYEKMQ (reference sequence). The CDR3 has 12 amino acids. The V and J ends lost 0 bases and 8 bases, in that order; junction bases with no gene match: 0. Isolated RNA was reverse transcribed into cDNA used as the sequencing template. Repertoires were generated with immunoSEQ multiplex PCR, while TCRdb's copy carries only in-frame clones and drops some. The sample lists 40,000 to 50,000 clones, about two thirds seen once, with around 23% in the top ten. Treatment described: oral pan-JAK inhibitor, 5-10 mg twice daily. Concerning this clone: The target antigen is unknown.

The sequencing here drew on CD8+ T cells sorted from blood, taken at week 4, from a patient treated with tofacitinib. This clonotype was obtained from a human donor with alopecia areata. The V gene is TRBV13, the J gene TRBJ1-1, with 7 bases matching TRBD1. The CDR3 sequence is CASSLGDREAFF. The CDR3 DNA follows: TGTGCCAGCAGCTTAGGGGACAGGGAAGCTTTCTTT. Supplemented by reference TRBV13 and TRBJ1-1, the full variable domain reads AAGVIQSPRHLIKEKRETATLKCYPIPRHDTVYWYQQGPGQDPQFLISFYEKMQSDKGSIPDRFSAQQFSDYHSELNMSSLELGDSALYFCASSLGDREAFFGQGTRLTVV.